This record covers a single T cell receptor beta chain. Its antigen is undetermined. The data belong to a study of cytomegalovirus exposure and HLA in healthy donors. Points from the study as a whole: Cytomegalovirus-associated status was assigned to some 160 TCR beta chains.

Trimming removed 0 bases from V and 0 bases from J, with 12 bases in between. The CDR3 is 16 residues long. Germline V gene data show CDR1 as SGHKS and CDR2 as YYEKEE (reference sequence). Assay used: immunoSEQ multiplex PCR; TCRdb lists only in-frame clones, some missing. The sample includes about 140,000 clones, approximately 85% of them seen just once. This chain connects TRBV5-5 to TRBJ1-1; D not certain. The TCR was taken from a woman aged 30 to 39 in good health and CMV-seronegative. The sample taken for sequencing was PBMCs. The CDR3 is CASSLEEGSLNTEAFF. In DNA form, the CDR3 reads TGTGCCAGCAGCTTGGAGGAGGGCAGCCTGAACACTGAAGCTTTCTTT.